This T cell receptor beta chain was recorded in a study of early T cells in non-severe SARS-CoV-2 infection. This CDR3 has 14 amino acids. The V gene lost 7 bases and the J gene lost 7 bases, with 19 bases spanning the gap. The germline V gene has CDR1 GTSNPN and CDR2 SVGIG (reference sequence). Individual cDNA molecules carried attached unique molecular identifiers. TCRdb ran MiXCR on the 5' RACE reads and lists one entry per CDR3 protein. The sample contains about 64,000 distinct CDR3 sequences, over 9.5% of which appear only once. The chain couples TRBV30 to TRBJ2-2, with D possibly TRBD1 on 5 matching bases. This receptor was identified in an adult who was a healthcare worker with PCR-confirmed SARS-CoV-2 infection or an uninfected control (not recorded which). The specimen comprised whole blood, sampled at baseline. CDR3 DNA: TGTGCCTCTCAGGGCAGTGATTCGGTCGGGGAGCTGTTTTTT. The encoded protein is CASQGSDSVGELFF.